This T cell receptor (beta chain) was recovered during a study of blood T cell repertoires in COVID-19. Study summary: The United States, Italy and Spain supplied acute and convalescent COVID-19 samples.

There are 15 residues in the CDR3. Germline CDR1 is MNHEY and CDR2 is SMNVEV (reference sequence). The V and J ends lost 5 bases and 8 bases respectively, with 16 bases between them. Sequencing was performed with immunoSEQ multiplex PCR; in TCRdb, only in-frame clones are kept and a portion is missing. The sample carries about 300,000 clones, more than 80% recorded once. This receptor was identified in a woman aged 45-60 years with COVID-19, enrolled during active disease. The sample comprised peripheral blood. V and J are TRBV27 and TRBJ1-6; D gene unclear. The CDR3 sequence is CASSPGILWDSPLHF. The CDR3 region has the DNA TGTGCCAGCAGTCCGGGGATTTTATGGGATTCACCCCTCCACTTT.